A selection of T cell receptor beta chains follows, all from one sample in a study of T-cell reconstitution after alpha-beta-depleted transplantation in children. Each CDR3 protein gets one entry after TCRdb re-called the PCR reads with MiXCR. The sample holds 300,000 to 400,000 distinct CDR3 sequences, around 25% seen once. The sequencing used PBMCs, mostly from graft donor cells, collected 180 days after TCRalphabeta/CD19-depleted stem cell transplant. The origin of the receptors is a male patient younger than 18 who had a stem cell transplant for acute lymphoblastic leukemia, so the T cells may come from the graft donor. Each CDR3 is given with its conserved first and last residue. D genes are given only for firm matches. Size is omitted from some rows. Given values are once, few, many or a class for expanded clones.

TRBV5-1	TRBJ2-7	15	TRBD2	-	CASSRPGTTTYEQYF	TGCGCCAGCAGCCGCCCCGGGACTACAACCTACGAGCAGTACTTC
TRBV9	TRBJ1-1	15	TRBD1	-	CASSPRTGVSPEAFF	TGTGCCAGCAGCCCGCGGACAGGGGTAAGCCCTGAAGCTTTCTTT
TRBV20-1	TRBJ2-7	13	-	few	CSAPRQDSYEQYF	TGCAGTGCTCCGCGACAGGACTCCTACGAGCAGTACTTC
TRBV11-2	TRBJ1-2	14	-	-	CASSLDRGDYGYTF	TGTGCCAGCAGCTTAGATCGGGGGGACTATGGCTACACCTTC
TRBV27	TRBJ1-5	13	-	-	CASSFRANQPQHF	TGTGCCAGCAGTTTTAGGGCCAATCAGCCCCAGCATTTT
TRBV24-1	TRBJ2-7	13	TRBD1	few	CATSDWDSLEQYF	TGTGCCACCAGTGATTGGGACAGCCTCGAGCAGTACTTC
TRBV7-6	TRBJ2-1	15	TRBD2	few	CASSQWRESYNEQFF	TGTGCCAGCAGCCAATGGCGGGAGAGCTACAATGAGCAGTTCTTC
TRBV20-1	TRBJ1-2	17	-	-	CSARVPRTRRWDYGYTF	TGCAGTGCTAGAGTCCCCCGGACCAGGAGATGGGACTATGGCTACACCTTC
TRBV27	TRBJ2-7	15	-	few	CASSVQRSSSYEQYF	TGTGCCAGCAGCGTCCAGCGGTCCAGCTCCTACGAGCAGTACTTC
TRBV5-1	TRBJ1-2	15	TRBD1	-	CASSLSTGGGDGYTF	TGCGCCAGCAGCTTGTCTACAGGGGGTGGGGATGGCTACACCTTC
TRBV3-1	TRBJ2-7	12	-	few	CASSQAYHEQYF	TGTGCCAGCAGCCAAGCTTACCACGAGCAGTACTTC
TRBV7-9	TRBJ2-4	15	-	-	CASSSVGGAKNIQYF	TGTGCCAGCAGCTCAGTGGGCGGGGCCAAAAACATTCAGTACTTC
TRBV12-3/TRBV12-4	TRBJ2-7	12	-	many	CASSRDALEQYF	TGTGCCAGCAGCCGGGACGCCCTCGAGCAGTACTTC
TRBV7-9	TRBJ1-4	15	TRBD1	-	CASSPPGTGGVKLFF	TGTGCCAGCAGCCCCCCTGGGACAGGGGGCGTAAAACTGTTTTTT
TRBV6-5	TRBJ2-5	17	-	-	CASSYRPLKAAQETQYF	TGTGCCAGCAGTTACAGGCCCCTTAAGGCAGCCCAAGAGACCCAGTACTTC
TRBV7-3	TRBJ2-7	15	TRBD1	-	CASSPLGTGGYEQYF	TGTGCCAGCAGCCCTCTCGGGACAGGGGGTTACGAGCAGTACTTC
TRBV29-1	TRBJ1-2	14	-	few	CSAPLLGAGYGYTF	TGCAGCGCACCCTTGTTGGGGGCGGGATATGGCTACACCTTC
TRBV20-1	TRBJ2-5	15	TRBD2	few	CSAPTSGSFQETQYF	TGCAGTGCGCCGACTAGCGGGTCCTTCCAAGAGACCCAGTACTTC
TRBV7-9	TRBJ2-1	16	TRBD2	few	CASSLRTSGRGYEQFF	TGTGCCAGCAGCCTCCGGACTAGCGGGAGGGGGTATGAGCAGTTCTTC
TRBV7-2	TRBJ2-3	12	-	many	CASTFRTDTQYF	TGTGCCAGCACCTTCCGCACAGATACGCAGTATTTT
TRBV6-5	TRBJ2-7	17	-	-	CASSYSRFRRGSYEQYF	TGTGCCAGCAGTTACTCGAGATTTAGGCGGGGTTCCTACGAGCAGTACTTC
TRBV15	TRBJ2-3	16	-	few	CATSRDSSTATDTQYF	TGTGCCACCAGCAGAGATAGTTCGACAGCCACAGATACGCAGTATTTT
TRBV6-2/TRBV6-3	TRBJ2-1	15	-	few	CASSYVEAPYNEQFF	TGTGCCAGCAGTTACGTAGAAGCTCCCTACAATGAGCAGTTCTTC
TRBV4-1	TRBJ2-1	15	TRBD2	few	CASSQGPSGSGGQFF	TGCGCCAGCAGCCAAGGCCCTAGCGGGAGCGGTGGGCAGTTCTTC
TRBV5-1	TRBJ2-7	16	TRBD2	-	CASSLAGGRASYEQYF	TGCGCCAGCAGCTTGGCCGGCGGGAGAGCCTCCTACGAGCAGTACTTC
TRBV4-1	TRBJ2-7	15	-	-	CASSHLGRARYEQYF	TGCGCCAGCAGCCACTTGGGGCGGGCCCGCTACGAGCAGTACTTC
TRBV5-1	TRBJ2-1	15	-	few	CASRSGGGSYNEQFF	TGCGCCAGCAGGTCCGGGGGCGGGTCCTACAATGAGCAGTTCTTC
TRBV7-2	TRBJ2-7	15	-	-	CASSFLVSGFYEQYF	TGTGCCAGCAGCTTCCTAGTATCGGGATTTTACGAGCAGTACTTC
TRBV18	TRBJ2-5	14	-	few	CASSPDRLQETQYF	TGTGCCAGCTCACCCGACAGGCTCCAAGAGACCCAGTACTTC
TRBV5-1	TRBJ2-3	17	TRBD2	-	CASSFRLAGGGADTQYF	TGCGCCAGCAGCTTCCGACTAGCGGGAGGCGGGGCAGATACGCAGTATTTT
TRBV3-1	TRBJ2-5	17	TRBD2	few	CASSLPTGTSGKKTQYF	TGTGCCAGCAGCCTACCCACCGGGACTAGCGGGAAAAAGACCCAGTACTTC
TRBV7-8	TRBJ1-6	16	-	-	CASSLATGIGKSPLHF	TGTGCCAGCAGCTTAGCGACCGGGATCGGGAAATCACCCCTCCACTTT
TRBV20-1	TRBJ1-5	15	TRBD1	-	CSANRGHHSNQPQHF	TGCAGTGCTAACAGGGGGCATCATAGCAATCAGCCCCAGCATTTT
TRBV5-1	TRBJ2-7	14	-	-	CASSLRAETYEQYF	TGCGCCAGCAGCCTTAGAGCGGAGACCTACGAGCAGTACTTC
TRBV6-4	TRBJ2-1	13	-	-	CASSDVATNEQFF	TGTGCCAGCAGTGACGTGGCGACCAATGAGCAGTTCTTC
TRBV3-1	TRBJ2-3	17	TRBD2	-	CASSQDRLAGGPDTQYF	TGTGCCAGCAGCCAAGATCGACTAGCGGGAGGGCCAGATACGCAGTATTTT
TRBV20-1	TRBJ2-5	17	-	few	CSARWLPRGAFQETQYF	TGCAGTGCTAGATGGCTCCCGAGGGGCGCCTTCCAAGAGACCCAGTACTTC